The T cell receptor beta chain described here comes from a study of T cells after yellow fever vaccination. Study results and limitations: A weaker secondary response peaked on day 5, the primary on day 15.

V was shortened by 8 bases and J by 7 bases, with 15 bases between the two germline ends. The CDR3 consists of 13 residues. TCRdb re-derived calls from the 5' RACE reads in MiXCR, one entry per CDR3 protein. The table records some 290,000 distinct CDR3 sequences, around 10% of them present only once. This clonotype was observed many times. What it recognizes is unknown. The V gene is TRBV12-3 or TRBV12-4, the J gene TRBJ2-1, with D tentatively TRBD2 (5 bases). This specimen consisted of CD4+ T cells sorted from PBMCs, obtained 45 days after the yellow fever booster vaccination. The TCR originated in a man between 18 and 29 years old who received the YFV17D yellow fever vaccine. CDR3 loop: CASVRAMRNEQFF. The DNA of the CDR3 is TGTGCCAGCGTGAGGGCCATGCGAAATGAGCAGTTCTTC.